The entry that follows covers one TCR beta chain sequence. These data originate in a study of memory CD4+ T cells and cytomegalovirus serostatus. The sort gate was single viable CD3+CD4+CD8-CD45RO+ cells for memory CD4+ T cells. CDR3 size: 15 residues. Germline V gene sequence: CDR1 LGHNT, CDR2 FRNRAP. Germline trimming cut 6 bases from V and 5 bases from J; bases unmatched to any gene: 10. The protocol was immunoSEQ multiplex PCR, while the TCRdb copy is restricted to in-frame clones and leaves out a portion. The sample yields under 45,000 clones, 65% to 85% seen once. The receptor's source is an adult in good health and CMV-seronegative. This chain connects TRBV12-5 to TRBJ2-3, with 8 positions matching TRBD2. The sample consisted of memory CD4+ T cells from blood. For the CDR3, the DNA is TGTGCTAGTGGAAGAAGCGGGGGTCGGGGAGATACGCAGTATTTT. This gives the protein CASGRSGGRGDTQYF.